Below, one T cell receptor (beta chain) is given with its context. This entry comes from a study of blood T cell repertoires in COVID-19. At the level of the study: PBMCs, B-cell-depleted T cells, or T cells were the source of the cDNA or gDNA that made up the material.

The germline V gene encodes CDR1 MDHEN and CDR2 SYDVKM. The V end lost 6 bases, the J end lost 5 bases, and 14 bases lay between the germline ends. The CDR3 has 14 residues. Assay: immunoSEQ multiplex PCR; the TCRdb copy retains only in-frame clones and omits some. Of 150,000 to 180,000 clones listed, about 80% are singletons. The specimen sequenced was peripheral blood. The receptor was isolated from a woman between 55 and 75 years old with acute or convalescent COVID-19. V gene TRBV28 combines with J gene TRBJ1-5; D is unresolved. The CDR3 nucleotides read TGTGCCAGCAGCCCACGCTCGGTCTATCAGCCCCAGCATTTT. It codes for CASSPRSVYQPQHF.